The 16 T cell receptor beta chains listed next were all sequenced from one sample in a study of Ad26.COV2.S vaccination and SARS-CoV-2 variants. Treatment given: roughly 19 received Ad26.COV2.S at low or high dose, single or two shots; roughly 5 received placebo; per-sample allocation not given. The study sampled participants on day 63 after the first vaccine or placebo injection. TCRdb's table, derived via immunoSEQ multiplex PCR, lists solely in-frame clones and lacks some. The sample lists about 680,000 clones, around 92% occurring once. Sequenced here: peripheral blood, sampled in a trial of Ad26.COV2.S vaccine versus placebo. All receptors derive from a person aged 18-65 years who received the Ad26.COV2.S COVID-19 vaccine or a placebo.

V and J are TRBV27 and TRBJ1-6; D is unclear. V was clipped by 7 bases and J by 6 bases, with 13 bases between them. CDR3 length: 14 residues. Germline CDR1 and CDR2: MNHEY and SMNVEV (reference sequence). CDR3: CASNLGRTNSPLHF. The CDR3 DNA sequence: TGTGCCAGCAATCTTGGCAGGACTAATTCACCCCTCCACTTT.

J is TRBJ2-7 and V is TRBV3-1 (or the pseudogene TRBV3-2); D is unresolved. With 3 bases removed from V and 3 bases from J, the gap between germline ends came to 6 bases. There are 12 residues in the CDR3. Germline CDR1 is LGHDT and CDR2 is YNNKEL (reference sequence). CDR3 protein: CASSQYYYEQYF. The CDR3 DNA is TGTGCCAGCAGCCAGTACTACTACGAGCAGTACTTC.

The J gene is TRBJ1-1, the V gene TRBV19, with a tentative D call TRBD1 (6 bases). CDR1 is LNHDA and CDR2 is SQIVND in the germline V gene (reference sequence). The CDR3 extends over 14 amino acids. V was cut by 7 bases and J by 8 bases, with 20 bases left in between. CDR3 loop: CASTVNRDTIEAFF. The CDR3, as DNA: TGTGCCAGTACCGTCAACCGGGACACGATAGAAGCTTTCTTT.

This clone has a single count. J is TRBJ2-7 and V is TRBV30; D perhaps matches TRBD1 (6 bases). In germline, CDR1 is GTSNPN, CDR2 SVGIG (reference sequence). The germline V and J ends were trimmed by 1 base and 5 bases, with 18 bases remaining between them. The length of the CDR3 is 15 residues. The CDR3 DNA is TGTGCCTGGAGTGCCTCTCAGGGGTACCGGGACGAGCAGTACTTC. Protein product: CAWSASQGYRDEQYF.

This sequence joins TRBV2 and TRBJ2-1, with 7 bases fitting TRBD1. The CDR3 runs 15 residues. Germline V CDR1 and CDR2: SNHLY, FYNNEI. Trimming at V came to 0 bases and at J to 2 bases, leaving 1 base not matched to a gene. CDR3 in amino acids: CASSEAGQAYNEQFF. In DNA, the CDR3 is TGTGCCAGCAGTGAAGCCGGACAGGCCTACAATGAGCAGTTCTTC.

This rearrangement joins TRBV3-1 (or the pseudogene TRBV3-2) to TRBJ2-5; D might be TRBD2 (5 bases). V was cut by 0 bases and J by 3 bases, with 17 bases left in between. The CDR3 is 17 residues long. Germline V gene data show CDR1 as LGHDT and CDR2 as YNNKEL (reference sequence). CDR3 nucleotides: TGTGCCAGCAGCCAAGATCGGGAAAGGCCGGGTGAAGAGACCCAGTACTTC. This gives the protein CASSQDRERPGEETQYF.

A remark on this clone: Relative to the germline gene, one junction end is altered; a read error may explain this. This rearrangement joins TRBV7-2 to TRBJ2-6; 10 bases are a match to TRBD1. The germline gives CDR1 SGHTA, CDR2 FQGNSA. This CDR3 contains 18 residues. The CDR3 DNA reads TGTGCCAGCAGCTTAAAACCCCGGGCAGGGACAGGGGTCAACGTCCTGACTTTC. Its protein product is CASSLKPRAGTGVNVLTF.

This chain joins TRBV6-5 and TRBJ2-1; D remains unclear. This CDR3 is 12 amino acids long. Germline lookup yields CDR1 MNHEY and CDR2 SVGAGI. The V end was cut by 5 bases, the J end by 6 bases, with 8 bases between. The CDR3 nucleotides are TGTGCCAGCAGTCAAAGGAGCAATGAGCAGTTCTTC. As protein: CASSQRSNEQFF.

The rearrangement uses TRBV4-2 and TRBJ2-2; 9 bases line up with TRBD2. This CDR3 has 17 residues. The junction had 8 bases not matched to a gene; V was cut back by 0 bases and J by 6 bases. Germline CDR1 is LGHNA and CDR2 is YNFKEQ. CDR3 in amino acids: CASSQEEGLALAGELFF. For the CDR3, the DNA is TGTGCCAGCAGCCAAGAGGAGGGACTAGCTTTGGCCGGGGAGCTGTTTTTT.

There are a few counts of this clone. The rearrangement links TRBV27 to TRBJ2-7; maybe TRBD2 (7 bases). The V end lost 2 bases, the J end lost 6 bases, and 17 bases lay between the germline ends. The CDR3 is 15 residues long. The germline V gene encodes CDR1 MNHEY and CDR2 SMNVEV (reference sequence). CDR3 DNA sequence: TGTGCCAGCAGTTTAGCGGGGGCCTCTCTTGGCGAGCAGTACTTC. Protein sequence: CASSLAGASLGEQYF.

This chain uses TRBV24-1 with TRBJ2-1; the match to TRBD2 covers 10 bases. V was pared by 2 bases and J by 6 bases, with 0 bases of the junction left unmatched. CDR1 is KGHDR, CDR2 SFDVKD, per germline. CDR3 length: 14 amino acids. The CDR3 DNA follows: TGTGCCACCAGTGATTGGACTAGCGGCAATGAGCAGTTCTTC. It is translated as CATSDWTSGNEQFF.

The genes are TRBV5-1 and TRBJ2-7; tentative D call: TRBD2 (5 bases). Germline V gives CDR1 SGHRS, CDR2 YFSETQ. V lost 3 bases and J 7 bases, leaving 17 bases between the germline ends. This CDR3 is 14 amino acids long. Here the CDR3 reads CASSSILVPGEQYF. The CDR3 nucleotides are TGCGCCAGCAGCTCGATACTAGTCCCTGGGGAGCAGTACTTC. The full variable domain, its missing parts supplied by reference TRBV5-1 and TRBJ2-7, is KAGVTQTPRYLIKTRGQQVTLSCSPISGHRSVSWYQQTPGQGLQFLFEYFSETQRNKGNFPGRFSGRQFSNSRSEMNVSTLELGDSALYLCASSSILVPGEQYFGPGTRLTVT.

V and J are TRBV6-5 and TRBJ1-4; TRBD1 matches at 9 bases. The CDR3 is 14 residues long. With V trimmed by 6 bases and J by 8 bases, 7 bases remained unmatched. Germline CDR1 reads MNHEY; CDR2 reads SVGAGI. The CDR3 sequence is CASSQDRGGEKLFF. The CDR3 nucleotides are TGTGCCAGCAGCCAAGACAGGGGGGGCGAAAAACTGTTTTTT.

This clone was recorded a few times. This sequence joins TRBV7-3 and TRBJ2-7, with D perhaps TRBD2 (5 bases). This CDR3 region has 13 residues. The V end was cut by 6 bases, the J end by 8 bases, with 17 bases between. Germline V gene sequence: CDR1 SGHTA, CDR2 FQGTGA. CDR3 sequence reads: CASSSDSSGKQYF. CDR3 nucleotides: TGTGCCAGCAGTTCGGACTCCTCCGGAAAGCAGTACTTC.

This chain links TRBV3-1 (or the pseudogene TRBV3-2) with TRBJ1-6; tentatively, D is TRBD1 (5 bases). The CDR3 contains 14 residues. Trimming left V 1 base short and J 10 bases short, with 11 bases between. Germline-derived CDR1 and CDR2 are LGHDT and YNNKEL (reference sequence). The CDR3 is CASSQGGRGSPLHF. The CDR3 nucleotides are TGTGCCAGCAGCCAAGGGGGGAGAGGATCACCCCTCCACTTT.

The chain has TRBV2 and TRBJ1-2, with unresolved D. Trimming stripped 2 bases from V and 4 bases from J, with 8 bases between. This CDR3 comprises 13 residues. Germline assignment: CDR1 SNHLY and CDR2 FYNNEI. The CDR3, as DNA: TGTGCCAGCAGTGAAAGGATTATCTATGGCTACACCTTC. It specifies CASSERIIYGYTF.